The following is a T cell receptor (beta chain) sequence with its context. The antigen is not known. The data stem from a study of T cell responses to AZD1222 COVID-19 vaccine. For the study at large: Pooling of second doses given at about 4 or about 12 weeks was done. General observations from the study: Among the donors, most were white British and more were female, and clonal diversity was possibly underestimated. Spike was spanned by vaccine-associated CD4 TCRs, which were dominant at 160-218 and 743-854.

The germline V and J ends were trimmed by 0 bases and 5 bases, with 11 bases remaining between them. The CDR3 is 14 amino acids. Germline loops: CDR1 MNHEY, CDR2 SVGAGI. Using immunoSEQ multiplex PCR, the repertoire was profiled, and TCRdb retains in-frame clones only, with some absent. The repertoire holds 150,000 to 200,000 clones, approximately 95% seen once, with around 3.8% in the top ten. This sequence was found in an adult in good health. This chain uses TRBV6-5 with TRBJ2-7; no firm D call. Here the sequenced sample was peripheral blood, taken on day 0 of AZD1222 vaccination. CDR3 bases: TGTGCCAGCAGTTACTCGCGGCGGTCTCACGAGCAGTACTTC. It translates to CASSYSRRSHEQYF.